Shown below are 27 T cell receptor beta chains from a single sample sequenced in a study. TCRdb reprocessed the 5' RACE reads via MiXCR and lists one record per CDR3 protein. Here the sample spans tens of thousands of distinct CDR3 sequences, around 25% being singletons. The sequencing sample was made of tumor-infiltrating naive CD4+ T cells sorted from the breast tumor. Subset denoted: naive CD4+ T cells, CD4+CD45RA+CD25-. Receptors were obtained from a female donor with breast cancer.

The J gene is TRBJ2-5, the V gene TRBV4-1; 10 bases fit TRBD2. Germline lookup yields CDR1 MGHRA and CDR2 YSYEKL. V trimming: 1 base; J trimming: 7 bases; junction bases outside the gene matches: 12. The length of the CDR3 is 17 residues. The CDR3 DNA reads TGCGCCAGCAGCCAAGTGATGAGGGGACTAGCGCTCAGGACCCAGTACTTC. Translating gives CASSQVMRGLALRTQYF.

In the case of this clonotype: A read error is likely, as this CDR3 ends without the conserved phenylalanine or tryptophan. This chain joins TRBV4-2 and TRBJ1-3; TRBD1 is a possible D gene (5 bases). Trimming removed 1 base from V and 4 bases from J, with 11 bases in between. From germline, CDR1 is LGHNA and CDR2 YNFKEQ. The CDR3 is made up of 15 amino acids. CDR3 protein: CASSQGAREGNTIYV. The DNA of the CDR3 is TGTGCCAGCAGCCAAGGGGCCAGGGAAGGAAACACCATATATGTT.

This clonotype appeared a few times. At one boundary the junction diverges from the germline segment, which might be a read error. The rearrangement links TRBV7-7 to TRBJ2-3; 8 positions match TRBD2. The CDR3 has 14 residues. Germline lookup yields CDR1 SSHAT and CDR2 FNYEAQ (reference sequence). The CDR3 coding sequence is TGTGCTAGCAGCTTAGCGGGAACCACAGATACGCAGTATTTT. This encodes CASSLAGTTDTQYF.

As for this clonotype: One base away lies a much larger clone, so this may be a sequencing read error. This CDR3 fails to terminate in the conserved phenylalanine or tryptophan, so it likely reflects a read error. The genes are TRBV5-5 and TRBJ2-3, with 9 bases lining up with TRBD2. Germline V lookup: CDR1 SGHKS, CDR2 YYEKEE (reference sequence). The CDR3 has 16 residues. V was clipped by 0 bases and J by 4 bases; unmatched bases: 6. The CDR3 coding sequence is TGTGCCAGCAGCTTGGCGGTAGCGGGAGCATCAGATACGCAGTATTCT. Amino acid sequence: CASSLAVAGASDTQYS.

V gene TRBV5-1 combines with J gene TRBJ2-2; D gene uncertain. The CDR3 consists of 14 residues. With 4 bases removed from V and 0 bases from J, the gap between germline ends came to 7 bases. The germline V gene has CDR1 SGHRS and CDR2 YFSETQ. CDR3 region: CASSEYSNTGELFF. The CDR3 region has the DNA TGCGCCAGCAGCGAATACTCGAACACCGGGGAGCTGTTTTTT.

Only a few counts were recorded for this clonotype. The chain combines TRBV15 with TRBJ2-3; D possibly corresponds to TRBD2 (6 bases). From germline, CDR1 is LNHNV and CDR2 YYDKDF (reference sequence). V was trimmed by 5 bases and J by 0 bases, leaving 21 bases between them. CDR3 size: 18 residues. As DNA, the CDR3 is TGTGCCACCAGCGGAGGGAAGAGCGGAGATATTAGCACAGATACGCAGTATTTT. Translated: CATSGGKSGDISTDTQYF. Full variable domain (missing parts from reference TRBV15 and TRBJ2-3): DAMVIQNPRYQVTQFGKPVTLSCSQTLNHNVMYWYQQKSSQAPKLLFHYYDKDFNNEADTPDNFQSRRPNTSFCFLDIRSPGLGDTAMYLCATSGGKSGDISTDTQYFGPGTRLTVL.

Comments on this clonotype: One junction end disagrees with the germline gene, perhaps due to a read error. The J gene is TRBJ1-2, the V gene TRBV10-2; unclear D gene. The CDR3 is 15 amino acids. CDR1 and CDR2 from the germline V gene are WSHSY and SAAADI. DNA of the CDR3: TGTGCCGGCACCCACACCGGTACAGATATCTATGGCTACACCTTC. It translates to CAGTHTGTDIYGYTF.

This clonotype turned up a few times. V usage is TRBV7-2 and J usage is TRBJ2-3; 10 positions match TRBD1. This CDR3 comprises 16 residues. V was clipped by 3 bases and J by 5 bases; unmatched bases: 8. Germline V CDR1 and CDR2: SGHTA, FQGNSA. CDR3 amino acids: CASSFRQGATGDTQYF. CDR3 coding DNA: TGTGCCAGCAGCTTTAGACAGGGGGCGACGGGAGATACGCAGTATTTT.

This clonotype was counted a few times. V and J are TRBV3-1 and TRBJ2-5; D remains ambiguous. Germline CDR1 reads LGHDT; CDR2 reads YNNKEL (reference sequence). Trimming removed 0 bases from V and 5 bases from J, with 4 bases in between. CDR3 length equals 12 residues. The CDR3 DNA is TGTGCCAGCAGCCAAGATGGCGAGACCCAGTACTTC. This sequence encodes CASSQDGETQYF.

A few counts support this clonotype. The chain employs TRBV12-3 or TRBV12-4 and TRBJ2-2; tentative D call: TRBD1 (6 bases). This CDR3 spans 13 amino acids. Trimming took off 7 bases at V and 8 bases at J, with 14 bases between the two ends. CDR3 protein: CASKNQGSGELFF. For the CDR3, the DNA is TGTGCCAGCAAAAATCAGGGGTCAGGGGAGCTGTTTTTT.

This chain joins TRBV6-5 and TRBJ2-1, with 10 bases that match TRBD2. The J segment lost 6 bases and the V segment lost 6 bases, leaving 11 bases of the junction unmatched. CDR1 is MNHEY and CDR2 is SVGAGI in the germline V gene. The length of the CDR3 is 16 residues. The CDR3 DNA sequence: TGTGCCAGCAGAAGGATTGGACTAGCGGAGATCAATGAGCAGTTCTTC. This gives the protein CASRRIGLAEINEQFF.

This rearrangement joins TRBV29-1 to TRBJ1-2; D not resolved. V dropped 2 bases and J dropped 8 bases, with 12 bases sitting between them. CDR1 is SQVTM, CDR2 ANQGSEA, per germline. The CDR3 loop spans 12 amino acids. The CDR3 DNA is TGCAGCGTTGAAAACAACCCTGGGGGCTACACCTTC. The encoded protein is CSVENNPGGYTF.

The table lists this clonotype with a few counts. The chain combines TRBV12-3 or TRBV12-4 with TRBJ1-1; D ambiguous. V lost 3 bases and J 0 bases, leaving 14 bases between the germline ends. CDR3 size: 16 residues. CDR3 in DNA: TGTGCCAGCAGTTTTGAGGACCCGGGCATGAACACTGAAGCTTTCTTT. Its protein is CASSFEDPGMNTEAFF.

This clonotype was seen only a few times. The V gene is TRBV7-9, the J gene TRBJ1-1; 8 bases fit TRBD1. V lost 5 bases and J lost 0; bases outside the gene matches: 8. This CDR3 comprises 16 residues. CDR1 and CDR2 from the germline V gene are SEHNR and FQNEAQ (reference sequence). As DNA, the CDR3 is TGTGCCAGCAGCAGTCCCGGGACAGGTTTGAACACTGAAGCTTTCTTT. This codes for CASSSPGTGLNTEAFF.

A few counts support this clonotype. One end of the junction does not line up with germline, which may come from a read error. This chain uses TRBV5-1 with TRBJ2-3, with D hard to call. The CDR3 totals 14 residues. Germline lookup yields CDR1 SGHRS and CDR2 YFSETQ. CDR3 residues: CASRLDGATDTQYF. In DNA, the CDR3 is TGCGCCAGCAGATTGGACGGTGCCACAGATACGCAGTATTTT. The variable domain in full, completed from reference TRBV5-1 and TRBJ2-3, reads KAGVTQTPRYLIKTRGQQVTLSCSPISGHRSVSWYQQTPGQGLQFLFEYFSETQRNKGNFPGRFSGRQFSNSRSEMNVSTLELGDSALYLCASRLDGATDTQYFGPGTRLTVL.

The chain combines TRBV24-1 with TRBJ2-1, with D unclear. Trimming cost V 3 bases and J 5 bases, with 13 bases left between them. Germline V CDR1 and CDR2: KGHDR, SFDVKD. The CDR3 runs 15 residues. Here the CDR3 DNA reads TGTGCCACCAGTGATCCCCGATTGCGAAACAATGAGCAGTTCTTC. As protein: CATSDPRLRNNEQFF.

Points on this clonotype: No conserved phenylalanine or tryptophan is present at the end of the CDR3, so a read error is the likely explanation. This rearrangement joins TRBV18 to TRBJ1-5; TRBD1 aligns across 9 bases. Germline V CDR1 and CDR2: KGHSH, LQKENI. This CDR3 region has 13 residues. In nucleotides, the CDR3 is TGTGTTAGCTCAACAGGGGGCGAGCAGCCCCAGCATCTT. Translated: CVSSTGGEQPQHL.

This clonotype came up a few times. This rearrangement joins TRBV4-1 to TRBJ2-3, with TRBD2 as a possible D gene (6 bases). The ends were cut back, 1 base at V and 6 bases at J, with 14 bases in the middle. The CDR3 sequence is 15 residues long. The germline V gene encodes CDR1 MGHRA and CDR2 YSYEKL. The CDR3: CASSQVDSGSDTQYF. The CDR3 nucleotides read TGCGCCAGCAGCCAAGTGGATAGCGGTTCGGATACGCAGTATTTT.

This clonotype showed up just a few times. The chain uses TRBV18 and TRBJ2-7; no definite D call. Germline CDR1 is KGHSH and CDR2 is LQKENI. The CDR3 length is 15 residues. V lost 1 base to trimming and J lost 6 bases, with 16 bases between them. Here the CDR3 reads CASSPLKGPHLEQYF. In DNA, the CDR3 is TGTGCCAGCTCACCACTAAAAGGGCCGCATCTCGAGCAGTACTTC.

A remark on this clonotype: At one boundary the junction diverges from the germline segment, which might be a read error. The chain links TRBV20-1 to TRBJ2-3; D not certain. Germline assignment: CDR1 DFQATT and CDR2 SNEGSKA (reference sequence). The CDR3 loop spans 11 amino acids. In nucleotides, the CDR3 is TGCAGTGCATGGTGGGCAGAGACGCAGTATTTT. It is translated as CSAWWAETQYF.

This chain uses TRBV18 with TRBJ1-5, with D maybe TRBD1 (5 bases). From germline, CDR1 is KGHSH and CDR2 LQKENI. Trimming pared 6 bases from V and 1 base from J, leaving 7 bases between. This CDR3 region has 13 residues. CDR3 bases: TGTGCCAGCTCCCGGGGGAGCAATCAGCCCCAGCATTTT. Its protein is CASSRGSNQPQHF.

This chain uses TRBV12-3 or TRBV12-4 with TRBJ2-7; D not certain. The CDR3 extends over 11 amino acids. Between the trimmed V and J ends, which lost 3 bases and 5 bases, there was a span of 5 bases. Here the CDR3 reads CASSLSHEQYF. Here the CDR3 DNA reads TGTGCCAGCAGTTTGAGCCACGAGCAGTACTTC.

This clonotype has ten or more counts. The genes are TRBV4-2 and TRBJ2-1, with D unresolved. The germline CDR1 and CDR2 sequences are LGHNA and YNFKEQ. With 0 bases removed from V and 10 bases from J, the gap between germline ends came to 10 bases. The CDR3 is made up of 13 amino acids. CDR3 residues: CASSQEKYLEQFF. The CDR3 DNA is TGTGCCAGCAGCCAAGAGAAATACCTGGAGCAGTTCTTC.

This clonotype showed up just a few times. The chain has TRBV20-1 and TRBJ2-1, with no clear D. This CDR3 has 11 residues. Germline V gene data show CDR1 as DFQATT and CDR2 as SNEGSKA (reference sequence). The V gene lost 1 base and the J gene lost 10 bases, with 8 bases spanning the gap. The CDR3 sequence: CSARVDLEQFF. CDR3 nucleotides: TGCAGTGCTAGAGTGGATCTGGAGCAGTTCTTC.

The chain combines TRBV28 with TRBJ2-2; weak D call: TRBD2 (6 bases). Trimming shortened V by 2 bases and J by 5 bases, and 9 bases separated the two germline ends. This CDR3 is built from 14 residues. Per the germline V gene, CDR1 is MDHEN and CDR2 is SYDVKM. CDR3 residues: CASSLRGGTGELFF. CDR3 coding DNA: TGTGCCAGCAGTTTAAGGGGAGGTACCGGGGAGCTGTTTTTT.

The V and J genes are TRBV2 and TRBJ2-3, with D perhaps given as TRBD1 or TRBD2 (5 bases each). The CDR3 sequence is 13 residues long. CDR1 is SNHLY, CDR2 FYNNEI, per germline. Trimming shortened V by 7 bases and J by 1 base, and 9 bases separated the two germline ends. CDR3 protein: CASTRDGTDTQYF. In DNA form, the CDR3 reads TGTGCCAGCACCCGGGACGGCACAGATACGCAGTATTTT.

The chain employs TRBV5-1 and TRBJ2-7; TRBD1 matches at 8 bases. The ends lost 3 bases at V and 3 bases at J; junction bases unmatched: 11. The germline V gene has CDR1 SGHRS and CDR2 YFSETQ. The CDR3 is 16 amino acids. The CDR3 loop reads CASSSSNRGAGYEQYF. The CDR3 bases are TGCGCCAGCAGCTCTTCAAACAGGGGGGCAGGCTACGAGCAGTACTTC. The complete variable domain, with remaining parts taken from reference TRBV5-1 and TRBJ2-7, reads KAGVTQTPRYLIKTRGQQVTLSCSPISGHRSVSWYQQTPGQGLQFLFEYFSETQRNKGNFPGRFSGRQFSNSRSEMNVSTLELGDSALYLCASSSSNRGAGYEQYFGPGTRLTVT.